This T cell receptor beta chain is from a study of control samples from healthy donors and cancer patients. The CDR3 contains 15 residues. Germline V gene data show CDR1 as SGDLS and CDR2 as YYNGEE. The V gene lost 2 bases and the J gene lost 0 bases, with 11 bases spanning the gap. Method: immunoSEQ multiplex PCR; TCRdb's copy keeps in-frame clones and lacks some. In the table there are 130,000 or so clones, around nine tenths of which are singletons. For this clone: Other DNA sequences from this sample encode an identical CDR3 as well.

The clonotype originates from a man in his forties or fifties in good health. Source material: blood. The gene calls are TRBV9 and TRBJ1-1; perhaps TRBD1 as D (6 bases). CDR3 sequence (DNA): TGTGCCAGCAGCGTCGGGGGGCCCATGAACACTGAAGCTTTCTTT. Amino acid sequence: CASSVGGPMNTEAFF.